This passage covers 18 T cell receptor beta chains from one sample sequenced in a study of cytomegalovirus exposure and HLA in healthy donors. Both 60 Vbeta primers and 13 Jbeta primers went into the PCR. Libraries were prepared by immunoSEQ multiplex PCR; TCRdb keeps only in-frame clonotypes and omits some of them. In all, the sample yields 21,000 or so clones. Sequenced input: PBMCs. These receptors all stem from a man in his 60s in good health and CMV-seropositive.

The genes are TRBV29-1 and TRBJ2-3; possible D gene TRBD2, 5 bases. Germline V gene lookup returns CDR1 SQVTM and CDR2 ANQGSEA. V was pared by 7 bases and J by 10 bases, with 18 bases between. The length of the CDR3 is 12 residues. CDR3 sequence: CSAAGYRGAQYF. CDR3 nucleotides: TGCAGCGCGGCCGGGTATCGGGGTGCGCAGTATTTT.

The chain couples TRBV5-1 to TRBJ1-1; 9 bases align to TRBD1. Per germline, CDR1 SGHRS and CDR2 YFSETQ. V was pared by 4 bases and J by 0 bases, with 1 base of the junction left unmatched. This CDR3 comprises 14 residues. Written as DNA, the CDR3 is TGCGCCAGCAGCGACAGGGGGATGAACACTGAAGCTTTCTTT. This translates into CASSDRGMNTEAFF.

The J gene is TRBJ2-1, the V gene TRBV30; 13 positions agree with TRBD2. CDR3 length equals 14 residues. V lost 4 bases to trimming and J lost 9 bases; unmatched junction nucleotides: 6. Germline lookup yields CDR1 GTSNPN and CDR2 SVGIG (reference sequence). The DNA of the CDR3 is TGTGCCTGGACACCGGGACTAGCGGGAATTGAGCAGTTCTTC. This codes for CAWTPGLAGIEQFF.

V and J are TRBV5-1 and TRBJ2-5; no reliable D call. The V gene's germline CDR1 is SGHRS and CDR2 YFSETQ. Trimming left V 0 bases short and J 5 bases short, with 8 bases between. The CDR3 has 13 residues. CDR3 loop: CASSLGSRETQYF. CDR3 in DNA: TGCGCCAGCAGCTTGGGTAGCCGGGAGACCCAGTACTTC. The whole variable domain, remainder taken from reference TRBV5-1 and TRBJ2-5, is KAGVTQTPRYLIKTRGQQVTLSCSPISGHRSVSWYQQTPGQGLQFLFEYFSETQRNKGNFPGRFSGRQFSNSRSEMNVSTLELGDSALYLCASSLGSRETQYFGPGTRLLVL.

The V call is TRBV4-2, the J call TRBJ2-7, with D maybe TRBD2 (6 bases). The length of the CDR3 is 13 residues. Trimming pared 3 bases from V and 6 bases from J, leaving 12 bases between. The V gene's germline CDR1 is LGHNA and CDR2 YNFKEQ. Here the CDR3 DNA reads TGTGCCAGCAGCCAGGCTAGCGAAGGCGAGCAGTACTTC. Translated: CASSQASEGEQYF.

The chain joins TRBV15 to TRBJ1-4, with D unresolved. This CDR3 has 14 residues. Germline CDR1 is LNHNV and CDR2 is YYDKDF (reference sequence). V was clipped by 0 bases and J by 8 bases, with 10 bases between them. The CDR3 region has the DNA TGTGCCACCAGCAGAGATTTGTCGGGGGAAAAACTGTTTTTT. Translating it yields CATSRDLSGEKLFF.

The chain recombines TRBV5-1 with TRBJ2-1; the match to TRBD2 covers 13 bases. V was pared by 6 bases and J by 5 bases, with 23 bases of the junction left unmatched. Germline lookup yields CDR1 SGHRS and CDR2 YFSETQ. The CDR3 sequence is 21 residues long. CDR3 protein: CASTPGLLAGGGRRADNEQFF. CDR3 DNA: TGCGCCAGCACCCCAGGGTTACTAGCGGGAGGGGGTCGGCGTGCGGACAATGAGCAGTTCTTC.

V usage is TRBV29-1 and J usage is TRBJ1-5; D unresolved. CDR3 length: 13 amino acids. V lost 4 bases and J 7 bases, leaving 14 bases between the germline ends. The V gene's germline CDR1 is SQVTM and CDR2 ANQGSEA. CDR3 sequence reads: CSVGTSRGQPQHF. The DNA for the CDR3 is TGCAGCGTTGGTACGAGTCGGGGACAGCCCCAGCATTTT.

This rearrangement joins TRBV9 to TRBJ2-7; 7 bases line up with TRBD1. The trim removed 0 bases at V and 7 bases at J, leaving 4 bases unmatched. CDR1 and CDR2 from the germline V gene are SGDLS and YYNGEE. CDR3 length: 13 amino acids. CDR3 region: CASSVGRTGEQYF. CDR3 sequence (DNA): TGTGCCAGCAGCGTAGGTAGGACAGGTGAGCAGTACTTC. Using reference TRBV9 and TRBJ2-7 for the parts outside the CDR3, the full variable domain is DSGVTQTPKHLITATGQRVTLRCSPRSGDLSVYWYQQSLDQGLQFLIQYYNGEERAKGNILERFSAQQFPDLHSELNLSSLELGDSALYFCASSVGRTGEQYFGPGTRLTVT.

J is TRBJ2-1 and V is TRBV19; 10 bases map to TRBD2. V shed 4 bases and J 6 bases; nucleotides not matched to a gene: 18. The CDR3 is 19 amino acids. Germline CDR1 LNHDA, CDR2 SQIVND (reference sequence). CDR3 DNA sequence: TGTGCCAGTAGTACCCTTGCGAGCGGGAGGGAGTCCCGTGTCAATGAGCAGTTCTTC. Protein product: CASSTLASGRESRVNEQFF.

DNA for the CDR3: TGTGCCTTGGGGGTAGCGGGAGCCCACGAGCAGTACTTC. Translated: CALGVAGAHEQYF. The genes are TRBV30 and TRBJ2-7, with 9 bases identical to TRBD2. With 7 bases clipped from V and 5 bases from J, the junction kept 9 bases outside the gene matches. There are 13 residues in the CDR3. CDR1 GTSNPN and CDR2 SVGIG come from the germline V gene (reference sequence).

CDR3 loop: CASSRTGDTQYF. Written as DNA, the CDR3 is TGTGCCAGCAGTCGGACAGGCGATACGCAGTATTTT. The gene calls are TRBV6-5 and TRBJ2-3; the match to TRBD1 covers 7 bases. From germline, CDR1 is MNHEY and CDR2 SVGAGI. The J segment lost 6 bases and the V segment lost 5 bases, leaving 2 bases of the junction unmatched. The CDR3 consists of 12 residues.

This chain connects TRBV30 to TRBJ2-7; 8 nucleotides line up with TRBD2. Germline trimming cut 2 bases from V and 6 bases from J; bases unmatched to any gene: 6. Germline assignment: CDR1 GTSNPN and CDR2 SVGIG (reference sequence). The length of the CDR3 is 13 residues. The CDR3 nucleotides are TGTGCCTGGAGTCGGGGACTAGAAGGCGAGCAGTACTTC. It specifies CAWSRGLEGEQYF. The entire variable domain, with the rest obtained from reference TRBV30 and TRBJ2-7, is as follows: SQTIHQWPATLVQPVGSPLSLECTVEGTSNPNLYWYRQAAGRGLQLLFYSVGIGQISSEVPQNLSASRPQDRQFILSSKKLLLSDSGFYLCAWSRGLEGEQYFGPGTRLTVT.

The genes are TRBV7-9 and TRBJ1-2, with D possibly TRBD1 on 5 matching bases. Germline-derived CDR1 and CDR2 are SEHNR and FQNEAQ (reference sequence). Trimming left V 2 bases short and J 2 bases short, with 9 bases between. The CDR3 length is 14 residues. CDR3 protein: CASSLSGGNYGYTF. For the CDR3, the DNA is TGTGCCAGCAGCTTATCGGGGGGAAACTATGGCTACACCTTC.

V and J are TRBV29-1 and TRBJ2-5, with 14 positions matching TRBD2. The J segment lost 7 bases and the V segment lost 7 bases, leaving 17 bases of the junction unmatched. Germline CDR1 reads SQVTM; CDR2 reads ANQGSEA. The CDR3 spans 17 residues. CDR3 in DNA: TGCAGCGGGGCCGGGACTAGCGGGAGTATCAGGCTGAGGACCCAGTACTTC. Protein sequence: CSGAGTSGSIRLRTQYF.

This sequence joins TRBV7-9 and TRBJ2-5, with a tentative D call TRBD2 (5 bases). The CDR3 is 14 residues long. Germline V gene lookup returns CDR1 SEHNR and CDR2 FQNEAQ (reference sequence). V lost 5 bases and J lost 7, with 17 bases in between. The CDR3 here is CASSPRTGVVTQYF. The CDR3 DNA reads as TGTGCCAGCAGCCCCCGGACCGGGGTTGTGACCCAGTACTTC.

The chain combines TRBV30 with TRBJ2-6; TRBD2 might be the D (5 bases). This CDR3 has 13 amino acids. The V end lost 8 bases, the J end lost 2 bases, and 10 bases lay between the germline ends. The germline CDR1 and CDR2 sequences are GTSNPN and SVGIG (reference sequence). The CDR3 coding sequence is TGTGCCGGCGGGTGGGCTGGGGCCAACGTCCTGACTTTC. It specifies CAGGWAGANVLTF. The complete variable domain, with remaining parts taken from reference TRBV30 and TRBJ2-6, reads SQTIHQWPATLVQPVGSPLSLECTVEGTSNPNLYWYRQAAGRGLQLLFYSVGIGQISSEVPQNLSASRPQDRQFILSSKKLLLSDSGFYLCAGGWAGANVLTFGAGSRLTVL.

V gene TRBV29-1 combines with J gene TRBJ2-3; 8 bases line up with TRBD1. The junction had 17 bases not matched to a gene; V was cut back by 8 bases and J by 4 bases. The germline V gene encodes CDR1 SQVTM and CDR2 ANQGSEA. This CDR3 has 16 amino acids. The CDR3 nucleotides are TGCAGCCTATTGATCCGGGACAGGATTCGGGCAGATACGCAGTATTTT. As protein: CSLLIRDRIRADTQYF.